The clone carrying this T cell receptor beta chain was counted at least ten times. What it binds is not known. This sample stems from a study of liver allograft versus peripheral blood T cells. Study information: What was compared were the T cell receptor repertoires in transplanted livers and those in the peripheral blood of recipients.

The CDR3 is made up of 15 amino acids. V was cut by 5 bases and J by 3 bases, with 15 bases left in between. Germline V gives CDR1 MNHEY, CDR2 SVGEGT. In TCRdb, the reads were re-called with MiXCR into one record per CDR3 protein. In the table there are about 5,200 distinct CDR3 sequences, less than 20% of which are singletons. Study-wide points: Peripheral blood T cell receptor repertoires reportedly differed from those found within liver allografts.

This TCR came from a human patient who had a liver transplant. The graft donor may account for some of the T cells. This rearrangement joins TRBV6-2 or TRBV6-3 to TRBJ2-3; tentative D call: TRBD1 (5 bases). The CDR3: CASSESDSQTDTQYF. The DNA for the CDR3 is TGTGCCAGCAGTGAGTCCGACAGCCAGACAGATACGCAGTATTTT.